The next 29 T cell receptor beta chains were all read from a single sample in a study of T cell responses to AZD1222 COVID-19 vaccine. Sequencing was performed with immunoSEQ multiplex PCR; in TCRdb, only in-frame clones are kept and a portion is missing. The table includes some 150,000 clones, approximately 90% detected once. Sequencing was performed on peripheral blood, taken on day 0 of AZD1222 vaccination. The receptors originated from an adult in good health.

The V and J genes are TRBV14 and TRBJ2-1; 16 nucleotides agree with TRBD2. Trimming at V came to 4 bases and at J to 4 bases, leaving 7 bases not matched to a gene. CDR3 length: 18 amino acids. Per the germline V gene, CDR1 is SGHDN and CDR2 is FVKESK. This CDR3 is CASSPGTSGRGGYNEQFF. In nucleotides, the CDR3 is TGTGCCAGCAGCCCCGGGACTAGCGGGAGGGGTGGGTACAATGAGCAGTTCTTC.

The genes are TRBV6-1 and TRBJ1-2; D remains ambiguous. Germline values: CDR1 MNHNS, CDR2 SASEGT. V lost 3 bases to trimming and J lost 4 bases, with 9 bases between them. The CDR3 is 13 amino acids. CDR3 protein: CASSETPPYGYTF. Here the CDR3 DNA reads TGTGCCAGCAGTGAGACACCACCCTATGGCTACACCTTC.

This chain uses TRBV3-1 (or the pseudogene TRBV3-2) with TRBJ1-2; D may be TRBD1 (6 bases). The length of the CDR3 is 15 residues. V lost 0 bases and J 7 bases, leaving 15 bases between the germline ends. Germline V gives CDR1 LGHDT, CDR2 YNNKEL (reference sequence). CDR3 coding DNA: TGTGCCAGCAGCCAAGAGGGTGGAAGGGGGGCTGGCTACACCTTC. It specifies CASSQEGGRGAGYTF.

This clone was recorded only once. V and J are TRBV29-1 and TRBJ2-1; D gene uncertain. V lost 6 bases, J lost 5 bases, and 23 bases lay in between. The CDR3 is made up of 16 amino acids. CDR1 and CDR2 (germline): SQVTM, ANQGSEA. CDR3 sequence reads: CSVSTPGFTTNNEQFF. CDR3 nucleotide sequence: TGCAGCGTCTCTACCCCCGGGTTTACTACTAACAATGAGCAGTTCTTC.

The rearrangement links TRBV5-5 to TRBJ2-3, with TRBD1 matching over 7 bases. V lost 1 base, J lost 1 base, and 6 bases stayed unmatched. Germline lookup yields CDR1 SGHKS and CDR2 YYEKEE (reference sequence). This CDR3 spans 16 amino acids. CDR3 bases: TGTGCCAGCAGCTTGCACAGGGGCCTAGGCACAGATACGCAGTATTTT. Translation gives CASSLHRGLGTDTQYF.

The chain couples TRBV20-1 to TRBJ2-3; no clear D gene. Germline V lookup: CDR1 DFQATT, CDR2 SNEGSKA (reference sequence). The CDR3 contains 14 residues. Trimming stripped 3 bases from V and 6 bases from J, with 16 bases between. CDR3 loop: CSASLGTVADTQYF. For the CDR3, the DNA is TGCAGTGCTAGTCTGGGTACGGTCGCGGATACGCAGTATTTT.

V and J are TRBV6-5 and TRBJ2-1, with 7 nucleotides matching TRBD2. V was clipped by 10 bases and J by 0 bases; unmatched bases: 6. This CDR3 is 14 amino acids long. Germline CDR1 is MNHEY and CDR2 is SVGAGI. CDR3 in DNA: TGTGCCACATTGGGAGGGAGCTCCTACAATGAGCAGTTCTTC. Protein product: CATLGGSSYNEQFF.

This rearrangement joins TRBV6-5 to TRBJ2-1, with TRBD2 as a possible D gene (5 bases). Germline V lookup: CDR1 MNHEY, CDR2 SVGAGI. Trimming took off 7 bases at V and 8 bases at J, with 18 bases between the two ends. There are 14 residues in the CDR3. The CDR3 bases are TGTGCCAGCAACGAAGTACTAGGGATCCATGAGCAGTTCTTC. Translation: CASNEVLGIHEQFF.

This chain uses TRBV12-3 or TRBV12-4 with TRBJ2-6; D gene ambiguous. V was clipped by 6 bases and J by 2 bases, with 5 bases between them. The CDR3 contains 13 residues. The CDR3 spells CASRVAGANVLTF. The CDR3 DNA follows: TGTGCCAGCAGAGTGGCTGGGGCCAACGTCCTGACTTTC.

This clone was observed a few times. The chain joins TRBV27 to TRBJ1-2; a possible D gene is TRBD1 (6 bases). Germline lookup yields CDR1 MNHEY and CDR2 SMNVEV (reference sequence). The CDR3 totals 13 residues. Trimming left V 5 bases short and J 2 bases short, with 9 bases between. The CDR3 DNA reads as TGTGCCAGCAGTGGACAGCTCAACTATGGCTACACCTTC. Translating it yields CASSGQLNYGYTF.

This chain connects TRBV11-3 to TRBJ2-3, with TRBD2 matching 11 bases. Looked up from germline, CDR1 is SGHNT and CDR2 is YENEEA. After removal of 1 base from V and 6 bases from J, the junction contained 3 bases not matched to a gene. The CDR3 totals 15 residues. CDR3 amino acids: CASSLGLAGGDTQYF. For the CDR3, the DNA is TGTGCCAGCAGCTTAGGGCTAGCGGGAGGCGATACGCAGTATTTT.

The rearrangement uses TRBV27 and TRBJ2-7; D gene unclear. Germline V gives CDR1 MNHEY, CDR2 SMNVEV (reference sequence). Trimming left V 4 bases short and J 5 bases short, with 18 bases between. This CDR3 is built from 15 residues. The CDR3 DNA reads TGTGCCAGCAGTTCGTACCCTTATACCAGCGACGAGCAGTACTTC. Translated, it gives CASSSYPYTSDEQYF.

This clone has a handful of counts. This chain links TRBV5-1 with TRBJ1-1; D perhaps matches TRBD1 (6 bases). The germline V gene encodes CDR1 SGHRS and CDR2 YFSETQ. V was clipped by 5 bases and J by 4 bases, with 12 bases between them. CDR3 length: 13 residues. CDR3 loop: CASRRGSGTEAFF. CDR3 in DNA: TGCGCCAGCAGAAGGGGGAGTGGCACTGAAGCTTTCTTT.

This chain connects TRBV4-2 to TRBJ2-1; possible D gene TRBD1, 5 bases. V lost 0 bases and J 0 bases, leaving 12 bases between the germline ends. This CDR3 has 17 amino acids. The germline V gene encodes CDR1 LGHNA and CDR2 YNFKEQ. The CDR3 reads CASSQDQGLSSYNEQFF. The CDR3 DNA reads TGTGCCAGCAGCCAAGATCAGGGCCTAAGCTCCTACAATGAGCAGTTCTTC.

The rearrangement joins TRBV5-1 to TRBJ1-1; a weak D match, TRBD1 (5 bases). V was clipped by 3 bases and J by 1 base, with 10 bases between them. The CDR3 length is 14 residues. CDR1 SGHRS and CDR2 YFSETQ come from the germline V gene. The DNA for the CDR3 is TGCGCCAGCAGCTCTCTGGGGGAGAACACTGAAGCTTTCTTT. It codes for CASSSLGENTEAFF.

The chain carries TRBV30 and TRBJ2-3; maybe TRBD1 (5 bases). This CDR3 comprises 14 residues. Trimming cost V 5 bases and J 4 bases, with 16 bases left between them. CDR1 GTSNPN and CDR2 SVGIG come from the germline V gene (reference sequence). In nucleotides, the CDR3 is TGTGCCTGGGGATGGGGCCTCGTCGCAGATACGCAGTATTTT. Translated: CAWGWGLVADTQYF.

This clone appeared once. The CDR3 sequence: CASSLTGSGATQYF. In DNA form, the CDR3 reads TGTGCCAGCAGCTTAACAGGCAGCGGGGCGACCCAGTACTTC. The rearrangement links TRBV7-3 to TRBJ2-5; TRBD2 matches at 7 bases. The CDR3 totals 14 residues. CDR1 is SGHTA and CDR2 is FQGTGA in the germline V gene. Trimming took 0 bases from V and 7 from J; bases not matched to a gene: 5. Using reference TRBV7-3 and TRBJ2-5 for the parts outside the CDR3, the full variable domain is GAGVSQTPSNKVTEKGKYVELRCDPISGHTALYWYRQSLGQGPEFLIYFQGTGAADDSGLPNDRFFAVRPEGSVSTLKIQRTERGDSAVYLCASSLTGSGATQYFGPGTRLLVL.

The rearrangement joins TRBV5-1 to TRBJ2-3; TRBD2 matches 16 bases. The germline gives CDR1 SGHRS, CDR2 YFSETQ. This CDR3 spans 19 amino acids. The ends lost 2 bases at V and 4 bases at J; junction bases unmatched: 10. The CDR3 region has the DNA TGCGCCAGCAGCTTATCCCCAGGGACTAGCGGGAGGGCAGCAGATACGCAGTATTTT. Translation: CASSLSPGTSGRAADTQYF.

V gene TRBV6-5 combines with J gene TRBJ1-6, with 8 bases that match TRBD1. Trimming removed 5 bases from V and 7 bases from J; junction bases left unmatched: 7. Germline V lookup: CDR1 MNHEY, CDR2 SVGAGI. This CDR3 spans 15 amino acids. This CDR3 reads CASSPARGQNSPLHF. DNA of the CDR3: TGTGCCAGCAGTCCGGCCAGGGGGCAGAATTCACCCCTCCACTTT.

The chain carries TRBV6-2 or TRBV6-3 and TRBJ1-5; no clear D gene. CDR1 and CDR2 from the germline V gene are MNHEY and SVGEGT. The CDR3 consists of 15 residues. V gave up 5 bases and J gave up 0 bases, with 11 bases separating them. CDR3 sequence: CASSDYRVSNQPQHF. CDR3 nucleotide sequence: TGTGCCAGCAGTGATTACCGGGTTAGCAATCAGCCCCAGCATTTT.

The V gene is TRBV24-1, the J gene TRBJ1-1; no definite D call. This CDR3 has 13 amino acids. CDR1 is KGHDR and CDR2 is SFDVKD in the germline V gene. The V gene lost 7 bases and the J gene lost 0 bases, with 8 bases spanning the gap. CDR3 DNA: TGTGCCACCAGAGGTCTCTTGAACACTGAAGCTTTCTTT. It yields the protein CATRGLLNTEAFF.

CDR3 amino acids: CASSIARKGGAEQFF. The CDR3 nucleotides read TGTGCCAGTAGTATAGCCCGAAAAGGGGGGGCTGAGCAGTTCTTC. V usage is TRBV19 and J usage is TRBJ2-1; perhaps TRBD2 as D (7 bases). V lost 1 base to trimming and J lost 9 bases, with 16 bases between them. Per the germline V gene, CDR1 is LNHDA and CDR2 is SQIVND (reference sequence). The CDR3 has 15 amino acids.

The chain employs TRBV27 and TRBJ2-7; the D gene is possibly TRBD1 (5 bases). This CDR3 comprises 13 residues. With 8 bases removed from V and 2 bases from J, the gap between germline ends came to 13 bases. Germline-derived CDR1 and CDR2 are MNHEY and SMNVEV (reference sequence). This CDR3 reads CASGARGPYEQYF. For the CDR3, the DNA is TGTGCCAGCGGAGCTAGGGGTCCCTACGAGCAGTACTTC.

The chain joins TRBV13 to TRBJ2-6, with 7 bases fitting TRBD1. J lost 11 bases, V lost 4 bases, and 8 bases had no gene match. The CDR3 sequence is 14 residues long. Germline CDR1 reads PRHDT; CDR2 reads FYEKMQ (reference sequence). CDR3 bases: TGTGCCAGCAGCTCGAGGACAGGTCGTTACGTCCTGACTTTC. It translates to CASSSRTGRYVLTF.

This chain uses TRBV13 with TRBJ2-5; D remains unclear. Trimming cost V 5 bases and J 2 bases, with 3 bases left between them. The CDR3 contains 11 residues. Germline-derived CDR1 and CDR2 are PRHDT and FYEKMQ (reference sequence). As DNA, the CDR3 is TGTGCCAGCAGCCAACAAGAGACCCAGTACTTC. Amino acids: CASSQQETQYF.

V is TRBV11-3 and J is TRBJ2-2; the match to TRBD1 covers 7 bases. Trimming cost V 5 bases and J 5 bases; bases outside gene matches: 8. CDR1 SGHNT and CDR2 YENEEA come from the germline V gene. The CDR3 totals 15 residues. The CDR3 is CASSPGGWNTGELFF. Written as DNA, the CDR3 is TGTGCCAGCAGCCCAGGGGGTTGGAATACCGGGGAGCTGTTTTTT.

The rearrangement joins TRBV4-3 to TRBJ2-4, with D tentatively TRBD2 (5 bases). The ends were cut back, 1 base at V and 2 bases at J, with 9 bases in the middle. This CDR3 comprises 15 residues. Germline V gene lookup returns CDR1 LGHNA and CDR2 YSLEER. The CDR3 spells CASSQGASTKNIQYF. The CDR3, as DNA: TGCGCCAGCAGCCAAGGAGCTAGCACCAAAAACATTCAGTACTTC.

Many counts were recorded for this clone. The V and J genes are TRBV19 and TRBJ1-5; a possible D gene is TRBD1 (5 bases). The CDR3 runs 13 residues. Trimming shortened V by 7 bases and J by 7 bases, and 14 bases separated the two germline ends. Germline loops: CDR1 LNHDA, CDR2 SQIVND (reference sequence). The CDR3 coding sequence is TGTGCCAGTAAATCAGGGTTCCAGCAGCCCCAGCATTTT. It is translated as CASKSGFQQPQHF.

V usage is TRBV5-8 and J usage is TRBJ1-5; D is unclear. The CDR3 runs 15 residues. CDR1 and CDR2 from the germline V gene are SGHTS and YDEGEE. V was cut by 3 bases and J by 3 bases, with 13 bases left in between. The CDR3 here is CASSWGGQYNQPQHF. The CDR3 DNA is TGTGCCAGCAGCTGGGGAGGTCAGTACAATCAGCCCCAGCATTTT. Full variable domain (rest looked up from reference TRBV5-8 and TRBJ1-5): EAGVTQSPTHLIKTRGQQATLRCSPISGHTSVYWYQQALGLGLQFLLWYDEGEERNRGNFPPRFSGRQFPNYSSELNVNALELEDSALYLCASSWGGQYNQPQHFGDGTRLSIL.